This T cell receptor beta chain was captured in a study of metastatic and nonmetastatic thyroid tumors. Study summary: Blood and tumor or nodule tissue repertoires from malignant and benign thyroid patients were compared.

Whole-study findings and limits: In blood and tumor, TCR beta diversity was reportedly significantly higher in malignant thyroid tumors than in benign nodules.

The germline CDR1 and CDR2 sequences are SEHNR and FQNEAQ (reference sequence). With 5 bases removed from V and 0 bases from J, the gap between germline ends came to 13 bases. This CDR3 contains 15 residues. How the authors handled the data: The study's classifier, a distant-metastasis tool for papillary thyroid cancer, was built using CDR3 differences across clinicopathological groups. Using MiXCR, TCRdb reanalyzed the PCR reads. None of the V and J calls come from the authors' own analysis; TCRdb made them. The table includes approximately 35,000 clones, about a third detected once. In regard to this clone: What it recognizes is unknown. Other DNA sequences in the same sample also yield this CDR3.

Among the patients, none had received any treatment before thyroid surgery. V gene TRBV7-9 combines with J gene TRBJ2-5; D might be TRBD1 (5 bases). The sequenced sample consisted of tumor tissue. The source is a female donor with papillary thyroid cancer or a benign thyroid nodule (not recorded which). Some clones in this sample may be carry-over from other donors' samples. The CDR3 sequence: CASSRGQGDQETQYF. The CDR3 DNA follows: TGTGCCAGCAGCCGCGGCCAGGGCGACCAAGAGACCCAGTACTTC.